The subject of this entry is one TCR beta chain. The antigen is unknown. Memory CD4+ cells were the fraction left after CD45RA+ naive selection. The data belong to a study of shared clonotypes between healthy human individuals. Overall study results and limits: Researchers found naive subsets generally carried larger estimated richness than memory subsets. Clonotype sharing levels among donors were expected to vary with sequencing depth.

Method: immunoSEQ multiplex PCR; TCRdb's copy keeps in-frame clones and lacks some. Of a few million clones detected, 85% to 95% appear once; the ten largest clones hold more than 0.35%. Sequenced material: naive CD4+ T cells from PBMCs. Sample subset: CD45RA+ positively selected. The sequence was collected from a man aged 18 to 30 in good health. Some clones in this sample may be carry-over from other donors' samples.

CDR3 sequence: CASSLGGPPISYEQYF. CDR3 nucleotide sequence: TGTGCCAGCAGCTTAGGGGGACCACCAATTTCCTACGAGCAGTACTTC. This chain connects TRBV11-2 to TRBJ2-7; D might be TRBD1 or TRBD2, each matching 5 bases. Trimming pared 1 base from V and 1 base from J, leaving 14 bases between. This CDR3 region has 16 residues. Germline V gene data show CDR1 as SGHAT and CDR2 as FQNNGV.